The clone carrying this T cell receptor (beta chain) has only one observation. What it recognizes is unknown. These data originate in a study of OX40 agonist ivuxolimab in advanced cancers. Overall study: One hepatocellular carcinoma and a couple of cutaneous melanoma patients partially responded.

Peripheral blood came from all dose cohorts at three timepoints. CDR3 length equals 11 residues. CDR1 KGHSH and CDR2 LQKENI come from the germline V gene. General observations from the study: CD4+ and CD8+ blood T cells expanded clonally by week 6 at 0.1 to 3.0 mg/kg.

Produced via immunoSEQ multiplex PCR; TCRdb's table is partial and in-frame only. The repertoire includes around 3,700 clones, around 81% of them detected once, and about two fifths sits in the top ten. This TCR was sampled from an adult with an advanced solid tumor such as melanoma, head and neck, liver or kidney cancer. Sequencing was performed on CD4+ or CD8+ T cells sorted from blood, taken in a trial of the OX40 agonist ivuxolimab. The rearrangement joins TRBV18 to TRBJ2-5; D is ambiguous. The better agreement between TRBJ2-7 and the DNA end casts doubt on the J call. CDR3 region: CASSPSDEQYF. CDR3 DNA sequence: TGTGCCAGCTCTCCAAGTGACGAGCAGTACTTC.